The present T cell receptor (beta chain) was sequenced within a study of OX40 agonist ivuxolimab in advanced cancers. Regarding the study as a whole: CD4+ and CD8+ blood T cells expanded clonally by week 6 at 0.1 to 3.0 mg/kg.

CDR1 is SEHNR, CDR2 FQNEAQ, per germline (reference sequence). CDR3 size: 14 residues. The V and J ends lost 5 bases and 8 bases, in that order; junction bases with no gene match: 6. Some clones are missing from TCRdb's copy, which holds only in-frame ones; the method was immunoSEQ multiplex PCR. The data hold about 46,000 clones, with 91% observed a single time. Of note for this clone: Its antigen is unknown.

Autoimmune disease history or systemic immunosuppression disqualified patients. The receptor was isolated from an adult with an advanced solid tumor such as melanoma, head and neck, liver or kidney cancer. The sequencing used CD4+ or CD8+ T cells sorted from blood, collected in a trial of the OX40 agonist ivuxolimab. The rearrangement links TRBV7-9 to TRBJ2-1, with 10 nucleotides matching TRBD1. The CDR3 coding sequence is TGTGCCAGCAGCGCCGGGACAGGGGTGTATGAGCAGTTCTTC. This gives the protein CASSAGTGVYEQFF.